This TCR beta chain is drawn from a study of T cells in Graves' hyperthyroidism and ophthalmopathy. In the study overall: Peripheral blood was obtained at initial diagnosis, preceding any treatment.

V dropped 5 bases and J dropped 0 bases, with 13 bases sitting between them. This CDR3 region has 15 residues. Germline V lookup: CDR1 SGHAT, CDR2 FQNNGV. Study results and caveats: Blood also carried most thyroid clonotypes expanded above 0.001. A model of 13 V-J features distinguished ophthalmopathy from stable hyperthyroidism.

As for this clonotype: What it recognizes is unknown.

The investigators amplified TCR beta CDR3 regions from RNA transcripts. In the first-round RT-PCR of the TCR CDR3, the HTBI primer set was used. Via MiXCR, TCRdb re-called the multiplex PCR reads, giving one row per CDR3 protein. The profile covers hundreds of thousands of distinct CDR3 sequences, with roughly 14% appearing a single time and about 3.9% taken by the ten largest. Each diagnosis was grounded in clinical symptoms, serum thyroxine and TRAb, thyroid ultrasound, and orbital computed tomography. The material sequenced was blood. This TCR was recovered from a woman in her thirties or forties with Graves' ophthalmopathy. The J gene is TRBJ1-1, the V gene TRBV11-2, with D maybe TRBD1 (5 bases). The CDR3 nucleotides read TGTGCCAGCAGCACAATCAGGGCTTTGAACACTGAAGCTTTCTTT. This codes for CASSTIRALNTEAFF. The full variable domain, with the rest looked up from reference TRBV11-2 and TRBJ1-1, is EAGVAQSPRYKIIEKRQSVAFWCNPISGHATLYWYQQILGQGPKLLIQFQNNGVVDDSQLPKDRFSAERLKGVDSTLKIQPAKLEDSAVYLCASSTIRALNTEAFFGQGTRLTVV.